A single sample is the source of the 30 T cell receptor beta chains below, sequenced in a study of T-cell reconstitution after alpha-beta-depleted transplantation in children (dated by TCRdb to 2016 to 2018). Preparation of the library involved PCR. Sequenced on an Illumina HiSeq 2500. TCR library preparation used molecular barcoding, with unique molecular identifiers applied to normalize quantification of the TCRbeta repertoire. In-frame beta chains were kept once TCRdb had trimmed the public reads at Q25 with fastp and called clones with MiXCR. Here each entry gathers all rows of one CDR3 protein and keeps the most common genes and DNA. The sample table contains 450,000 to 600,000 distinct CDR3 sequences; only one count was recorded for around 18% of them. 2.5% to 4% of the sample is held by the ten biggest clonotypes. Sequenced material: PBMCs from the stem cell graft donor, taken from the stem cell graft. Receptors originate from a human donor who donated a stem cell graft to a child with acute lymphoblastic leukemia.

This sequence joins TRBV12-3 or TRBV12-4 and TRBJ2-1, with 9 bases lining up with TRBD2. The trim removed 5 bases at V and 10 bases at J, leaving 9 bases unmatched. This CDR3 contains 14 residues. CDR3 DNA sequence: TGTGCCAGCAGTCTCTTAGCGGGAGTCGCCGAGCAGTTCTTC. Translating it yields CASSLLAGVAEQFF.

V and J are TRBV7-2 and TRBJ2-1; 10 bases agree with TRBD2. Germline CDR1 SGHTA, CDR2 FQGNSA. The CDR3 loop spans 18 amino acids. The ends lost 1 base at V and 2 bases at J; junction bases unmatched: 8. In DNA form, the CDR3 reads TGTGCCAGCAGCTTAGGACTCCGAGCGGGAGGGCCCTACAATGAGCAGTTCTTC. Its translation is CASSLGLRAGGPYNEQFF.

The V call is TRBV5-1, the J call TRBJ2-7; D might be TRBD2 (6 bases). CDR1 and CDR2 (germline): SGHRS, YFSETQ. This CDR3 contains 17 residues. The V end lost 4 bases, the J end lost 0 bases, and 20 bases lay between the germline ends. DNA for the CDR3: TGCGCCAGCAGCCGAGGATTCCGGGACTCAAGCTCCTACGAGCAGTACTTC. It is translated as CASSRGFRDSSSYEQYF.

In this sample, this clonotype turned up a few times. The J gene is TRBJ2-5, the V gene TRBV5-5, with unresolved D. The CDR3 contains 16 residues. V lost 3 bases and J 0 bases, leaving 15 bases between the germline ends. Per germline, CDR1 SGHKS and CDR2 YYEKEE (reference sequence). The CDR3 is CASSSSVARYQETQYF. CDR3 bases: TGTGCCAGCAGCTCTTCGGTCGCGAGGTACCAAGAGACCCAGTACTTC. Looking up the rest from reference TRBV5-5 and TRBJ2-5 gives the full variable domain: DAGVTQSPTHLIKTRGQQVTLRCSPISGHKSVSWYQQVLGQGPQFIFQYYEKEERGRGNFPDRFSARQFPNYSSELNVNALLLGDSALYLCASSSSVARYQETQYFGPGTRLLVL.

This chain links TRBV20-1 with TRBJ2-7; TRBD2 aligns across 12 bases. The CDR3 loop spans 13 amino acids. With 7 bases clipped from V and 4 bases from J, the junction kept 5 bases outside the gene matches. From germline, CDR1 is DFQATT and CDR2 SNEGSKA (reference sequence). CDR3 region: CSGRTSGTYEQYF. CDR3 DNA: TGCAGTGGGCGGACTAGCGGGACGTACGAGCAGTACTTC.

This chain connects TRBV12-3 or TRBV12-4 to TRBJ1-2, with 7 bases fitting TRBD1. This CDR3 spans 16 amino acids. V was pared by 6 bases and J by 0 bases, with 10 bases of the junction left unmatched. CDR3 sequence (DNA): TGTGCCAGCAGCTCCCCCTGGACAGGAGCTAACTATGGCTACACCTTC. Its translation is CASSSPWTGANYGYTF.

This clonotype appeared a few times. V and J are TRBV7-8 and TRBJ2-7; 8 bases are shared with TRBD1. Trimming took 7 bases from V and 4 from J; bases not matched to a gene: 12. Germline assignment: CDR1 SGHVS and CDR2 FQNEAQ. The CDR3 consists of 15 residues. The CDR3 DNA sequence: TGTGCCAGCACTTCTGGGGCAGGGGGCTATTACGAGCAGTACTTC. Translation: CASTSGAGGYYEQYF.

The rearrangement uses TRBV27 and TRBJ2-1, with D possibly matching TRBD2 (5 bases). Trimming took off 4 bases at V and 4 bases at J, with 14 bases between the two ends. The CDR3 consists of 15 residues. CDR1 and CDR2 from the germline V gene are MNHEY and SMNVEV (reference sequence). The CDR3 spells CASSSSSGLYNEQFF. The CDR3 DNA is TGTGCCAGCAGTTCTTCAAGCGGCTTATACAATGAGCAGTTCTTC.

This clonotype was counted only a few times. The chain has TRBV27 and TRBJ1-1; the match to TRBD1 covers 8 bases. This CDR3 comprises 14 residues. With V trimmed by 6 bases and J by 5 bases, 8 bases remained unmatched. Per germline, CDR1 MNHEY and CDR2 SMNVEV (reference sequence). The CDR3 DNA follows: TGTGCCAGCAGCCCAGGGGGCTTAGGGACTGAAGCTTTCTTT. It codes for CASSPGGLGTEAFF.

This clonotype came up a few times. V usage is TRBV5-1 and J usage is TRBJ2-7; TRBD2 is a possible D gene (6 bases). This CDR3 region has 14 residues. Trimming left V 5 bases short and J 3 bases short, with 15 bases between. Germline lookup yields CDR1 SGHRS and CDR2 YFSETQ. CDR3 coding DNA: TGCGCCAGCAGGGGAGTCCGGGGAGGCTACGAGCAGTACTTC. This gives the protein CASRGVRGGYEQYF.

V gene TRBV20-1 combines with J gene TRBJ2-7, with TRBD2 matching 7 bases. Germline loops: CDR1 DFQATT, CDR2 SNEGSKA (reference sequence). The ends lost 3 bases at V and 2 bases at J; junction bases unmatched: 7. The CDR3 spans 14 residues. For the CDR3, the DNA is TGCAGTGCTAGGCTAGCGGAGGGAACCTACGAGCAGTACTTC. It encodes CSARLAEGTYEQYF.

This clonotype was picked up a small number of times. The V and J genes are TRBV5-1 and TRBJ2-6; D is uncertain. CDR1 SGHRS and CDR2 YFSETQ come from the germline V gene. V gave up 3 bases and J gave up 0 bases, with 10 bases separating them. There are 16 residues in the CDR3. CDR3 loop: CASSWVLDSGANVLTF. CDR3 in DNA: TGCGCCAGCAGCTGGGTGCTGGACTCTGGGGCCAACGTCCTGACTTTC. Full variable domain (outside the CDR3, taken from reference TRBV5-1 and TRBJ2-6): KAGVTQTPRYLIKTRGQQVTLSCSPISGHRSVSWYQQTPGQGLQFLFEYFSETQRNKGNFPGRFSGRQFSNSRSEMNVSTLELGDSALYLCASSWVLDSGANVLTFGAGSRLTVL.

DNA of the CDR3: TGTGCCAGCAGCTTATCTCCCAGTTGGGAAGCTTTCTTT. This encodes CASSLSPSWEAFF. The genes are TRBV7-3 and TRBJ1-1; no firm D call. This CDR3 is built from 13 residues. Deletions cut 2 bases from V and 8 bases from J, with 12 bases between. CDR1 SGHTA and CDR2 FQGTGA come from the germline V gene.

J is TRBJ2-7 and V is TRBV20-1; tentative D call: TRBD2 (5 bases). This CDR3 region has 12 residues. V was trimmed by 0 bases and J by 6 bases, leaving 9 bases between them. Germline V gene lookup returns CDR1 DFQATT and CDR2 SNEGSKA (reference sequence). CDR3 bases: TGCAGTGCTAGAGATTCGGGGATCGAGCAGTACTTC. Its translation: CSARDSGIEQYF.

This clonotype was found a few times. V gene TRBV29-1 combines with J gene TRBJ2-2; no reliable D call. Deletions cut 5 bases from V and 1 base from J, with 11 bases between. The length of the CDR3 is 14 residues. Germline assignment: CDR1 SQVTM and CDR2 ANQGSEA. CDR3 sequence reads: CSVRPRLNTGELFF. In DNA form, the CDR3 reads TGCAGCGTTCGTCCCAGGTTGAACACCGGGGAGCTGTTTTTT.

This clonotype was seen a few times. The V call is TRBV5-1, the J call TRBJ2-7; D is unresolved. V lost 0 bases to trimming and J lost 1 base, with 11 bases between them. Germline values: CDR1 SGHRS, CDR2 YFSETQ. The CDR3 is 15 residues long. The CDR3 here is CASSLETPLSYEQYF. CDR3 nucleotide sequence: TGCGCCAGCAGCTTGGAGACACCCCTTTCCTACGAGCAGTACTTC.

The rearrangement uses TRBV3-1 and TRBJ1-1; possible D gene TRBD1, 5 bases. This CDR3 is built from 14 residues. Germline V lookup: CDR1 LGHDT, CDR2 YNNKEL (reference sequence). The V end lost 0 bases, the J end lost 4 bases, and 9 bases lay between the germline ends. CDR3 protein: CASSQDSGSTEAFF. The CDR3, as DNA: TGTGCCAGCAGCCAAGATTCAGGGTCCACTGAAGCTTTCTTT.

Only a few counts were recorded for this clonotype. V is TRBV20-1 and J is TRBJ1-1; no firm D call. This CDR3 is 14 amino acids long. Trimming cost V 3 bases and J 0 bases, with 11 bases left between them. Germline values: CDR1 DFQATT, CDR2 SNEGSKA (reference sequence). CDR3 amino acids: CSASWRSLNTEAFF. CDR3 nucleotide sequence: TGCAGTGCTAGTTGGCGCAGCTTGAACACTGAAGCTTTCTTT.

A few counts support this clonotype. The V call is TRBV12-3 or TRBV12-4, the J call TRBJ2-1; 10 bases agree with TRBD2. V lost 3 bases and J lost 7; bases outside the gene matches: 6. The CDR3 sequence is 15 residues long. The CDR3 sequence: CASSFPSGSYNEQFF. In DNA, the CDR3 is TGTGCCAGCAGTTTTCCTAGCGGGAGTTATAATGAGCAGTTCTTC.

The rearrangement links TRBV4-1 to TRBJ2-3; tentative D call: TRBD2 (5 bases). The CDR3 extends over 15 amino acids. The germline CDR1 and CDR2 sequences are MGHRA and YSYEKL. V was shortened by 7 bases and J by 2 bases, with 16 bases between the two germline ends. Here the CDR3 reads CASIVRLPYTDTQYF. The DNA for the CDR3 is TGCGCCAGCATTGTAAGACTACCCTACACAGATACGCAGTATTTT.

V usage is TRBV5-1 and J usage is TRBJ2-3, with 10 positions matching TRBD2. CDR1 and CDR2 (germline): SGHRS, YFSETQ. This CDR3 is 17 amino acids long. Trimming cost V 5 bases and J 5 bases; bases outside gene matches: 14. The CDR3 nucleotides read TGCGCCAGCAGTCTTGGAGCGGGAGGGCCGGGTGGAGATACGCAGTATTTT. Protein sequence: CASSLGAGGPGGDTQYF.

This clonotype was detected only a few times. This chain connects TRBV12-3 or TRBV12-4 to TRBJ2-3; 14 bases are a match to TRBD2. With 5 bases clipped from V and 6 bases from J, the junction kept 13 bases outside the gene matches. This CDR3 comprises 18 residues. The chain's CDR3 is CASSPWGLAGALSDTQYF. The CDR3 DNA sequence: TGTGCCAGCAGTCCTTGGGGACTAGCGGGAGCGTTATCGGATACGCAGTATTTT.

The V and J genes are TRBV5-1 and TRBJ1-1; D is possibly TRBD1 (6 bases). The V end lost 2 bases, the J end lost 1 base, and 12 bases lay between the germline ends. CDR3 length: 15 residues. Germline-derived CDR1 and CDR2 are SGHRS and YFSETQ. The CDR3 here is CASSFFTGQNTEAFF. Here the CDR3 DNA reads TGCGCCAGCAGCTTCTTCACAGGGCAGAACACTGAAGCTTTCTTT.

The chain couples TRBV3-1 to TRBJ2-7; D ambiguous. This CDR3 region has 14 residues. Deletions cut 4 bases from V and 5 bases from J, with 15 bases between. The germline gives CDR1 LGHDT, CDR2 YNNKEL (reference sequence). The CDR3: CASSRSGSGDEQYF. Here the CDR3 DNA reads TGTGCCAGCAGCCGTTCAGGCTCAGGCGACGAGCAGTACTTC.

This clonotype is a singleton in its sample. The J gene is TRBJ2-5, the V gene TRBV4-1; D is unclear. Trimming pared 0 bases from V and 5 bases from J, leaving 13 bases between. Germline CDR1 reads MGHRA; CDR2 reads YSYEKL. The CDR3 consists of 15 residues. The CDR3 sequence is CASSQDPAQWETQYF. The CDR3 DNA reads TGCGCCAGCAGCCAAGATCCGGCTCAGTGGGAGACCCAGTACTTC.

This clonotype has a count of ten or more. The chain uses TRBV5-1 and TRBJ2-7, with 14 bases identical to TRBD2. With V trimmed by 2 bases and J by 3 bases, 1 base remained unmatched. Per the germline V gene, CDR1 is SGHRS and CDR2 is YFSETQ. The length of the CDR3 is 15 residues. CDR3 in DNA: TGCGCCAGCAGCTTCGGGACTAGCGGGAGCTACGAGCAGTACTTC. Protein: CASSFGTSGSYEQYF. Full variable domain (outside the CDR3, taken from reference TRBV5-1 and TRBJ2-7): KAGVTQTPRYLIKTRGQQVTLSCSPISGHRSVSWYQQTPGQGLQFLFEYFSETQRNKGNFPGRFSGRQFSNSRSEMNVSTLELGDSALYLCASSFGTSGSYEQYFGPGTRLTVT.

The rearrangement joins TRBV5-1 to TRBJ1-1; D unclear. Germline V gene lookup returns CDR1 SGHRS and CDR2 YFSETQ. This CDR3 comprises 15 residues. V was pared by 0 bases and J by 0 bases, with 9 bases between. CDR3 sequence (DNA): TGCGCCAGCAGCTTGGATCTGGGTGTGAACACTGAAGCTTTCTTT. Translated: CASSLDLGVNTEAFF.

This clonotype was detected a few times. V is TRBV15 and J is TRBJ2-1; D possibly matches TRBD1 or TRBD2 (5 bases each). V lost 0 bases and J 8 bases, leaving 8 bases between the germline ends. Looked up from germline, CDR1 is LNHNV and CDR2 is YYDKDF (reference sequence). The CDR3 has 13 amino acids. The CDR3 region is CATSRDRDDEQFF. Written as DNA, the CDR3 is TGTGCCACCAGCAGAGATCGGGACGATGAGCAGTTCTTC.

In its sample, this clonotype was seen once. The V call is TRBV19, the J call TRBJ2-5; TRBD2 agrees at 14 bases. The CDR3 is 17 residues long. Germline lookup yields CDR1 LNHDA and CDR2 SQIVND (reference sequence). V was pared by 0 bases and J by 5 bases, with 5 bases of the junction left unmatched. CDR3 region: CASSIEGGLAGDETQYF. CDR3 nucleotides: TGTGCCAGTAGTATAGAGGGGGGACTAGCGGGAGATGAGACCCAGTACTTC.

This clonotype was detected only a few times. V is TRBV6-5 and J is TRBJ2-1; TRBD2 agrees at 11 bases. The V segment lost 4 bases and the J segment 10 bases; nucleotides outside the gene matches: 12. Germline V gene data show CDR1 as MNHEY and CDR2 as SVGAGI. The CDR3 is 16 residues long. As DNA, the CDR3 is TGTGCCAGCAGTTCACCGACTAGCGGGAACGCCGGGGAGCAGTTCTTC. It specifies CASSSPTSGNAGEQFF.